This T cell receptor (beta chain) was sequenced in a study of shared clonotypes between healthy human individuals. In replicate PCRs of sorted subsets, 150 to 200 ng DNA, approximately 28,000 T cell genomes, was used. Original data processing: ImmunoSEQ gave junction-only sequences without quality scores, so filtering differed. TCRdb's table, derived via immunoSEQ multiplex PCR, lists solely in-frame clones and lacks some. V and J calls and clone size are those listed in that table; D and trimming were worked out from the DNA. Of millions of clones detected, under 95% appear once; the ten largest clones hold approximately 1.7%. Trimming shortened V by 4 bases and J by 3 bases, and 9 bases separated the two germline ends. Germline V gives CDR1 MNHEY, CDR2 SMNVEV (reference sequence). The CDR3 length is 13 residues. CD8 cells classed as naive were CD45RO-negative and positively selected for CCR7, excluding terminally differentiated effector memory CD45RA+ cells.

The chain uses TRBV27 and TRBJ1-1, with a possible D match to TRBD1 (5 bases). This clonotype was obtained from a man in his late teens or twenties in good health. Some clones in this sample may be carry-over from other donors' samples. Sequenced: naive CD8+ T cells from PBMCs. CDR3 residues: CASSSGGYTEAFF. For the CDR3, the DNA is TGTGCCAGCAGTTCCGGGGGTTACACTGAAGCTTTCTTT.